Below, 32 T cell receptor beta chains from the same sample are listed, as sequenced in a study of T cell responses to AZD1222 COVID-19 vaccine. The protocol was immunoSEQ multiplex PCR, while the TCRdb copy is restricted to in-frame clones and leaves out a portion. Of 150,000 or so clones listed, 92% were seen once; the top ten hold roughly 3.7%. The specimen was peripheral blood, collected on day 0 of AZD1222 vaccination. These receptors originate from an adult in good health.

The genes are TRBV27 and TRBJ2-3, with 10 nucleotides matching TRBD2. The CDR3 covers 17 residues. Germline loops: CDR1 MNHEY, CDR2 SMNVEV (reference sequence). The V gene end was trimmed by 4 bases and the J gene end by 3 bases; junction bases not matched to a gene: 10. This CDR3 is CASSSRTLAGETDTQYF. The CDR3 bases are TGTGCCAGCAGTTCGCGAACCCTAGCGGGAGAGACAGATACGCAGTATTTT.

This clone was observed a single time. The gene calls are TRBV19 and TRBJ2-3, with 10 bases fitting TRBD2. This CDR3 comprises 14 residues. Germline V gene sequence: CDR1 LNHDA, CDR2 SQIVND (reference sequence). V gave up 6 bases and J gave up 4 bases; unmatched junction bases: 4. The CDR3 sequence: CASRASGSSDTQYF. CDR3 DNA sequence: TGTGCCAGTAGGGCTAGCGGGAGTTCAGATACGCAGTATTTT. Combining the CDR3 with reference TRBV19 and TRBJ2-3 gives the whole variable domain DGGITQSPKYLFRKEGQNVTLSCEQNLNHDAMYWYRQDPGQGLRLIYYSQIVNDFQKGDIAEGYSVSREKKESFPLTVTSAQKNPTAFYLCASRASGSSDTQYFGPGTRLTVL.

V and J are TRBV2 and TRBJ2-7; TRBD1 aligns across 8 bases. Germline V lookup: CDR1 SNHLY, CDR2 FYNNEI. The CDR3 contains 14 residues. Losses at the gene ends were 10 bases for V and 4 bases for J; bases not matched to a gene: 12. The CDR3 DNA is TGTGCCAACCCGTCGCGGACAGGGCAATACGAGCAGTACTTC. This codes for CANPSRTGQYEQYF. The full variable domain, with the rest looked up from reference TRBV2 and TRBJ2-7, is EPEVTQTPSHQVTQMGQEVILRCVPISNHLYFYWYRQILGQKVEFLVSFYNNEISEKSEIFDDQFSVERPDGSNFTLKIRSTKLEDSAMYFCANPSRTGQYEQYFGPGTRLTVT.

In its sample, this clone was seen a few times. The V call is TRBV6-5, the J call TRBJ1-6; D is undetermined. Germline CDR1 reads MNHEY; CDR2 reads SVGAGI. The V end lost 2 bases, the J end lost 8 bases, and 13 bases lay between the germline ends. The CDR3 is 15 amino acids. CDR3 in DNA: TGTGCCAGCAGTTACCAAGGACTGAGGGATTCACCCCTCCACTTT. This sequence encodes CASSYQGLRDSPLHF.

The chain combines TRBV5-4 with TRBJ2-3; D is perhaps TRBD1 (7 bases). The V end lost 5 bases, the J end lost 3 bases, and 16 bases lay between the germline ends. The length of the CDR3 is 15 residues. Germline CDR1 reads SGHNT; CDR2 reads YYREEE (reference sequence). The CDR3 DNA sequence: TGTGCCAGCAGGGAGGGGGCTGTAGGGACAGATACGCAGTATTTT. Protein sequence: CASREGAVGTDTQYF.

The chain uses TRBV2 and TRBJ1-3; no firm D call. This CDR3 region has 10 residues. The germline V gene has CDR1 SNHLY and CDR2 FYNNEI. Trimming pared 8 bases from V and 4 bases from J, leaving 3 bases between. The CDR3 is CASGGNTIYF. DNA of the CDR3: TGTGCCAGCGGGGGAAACACCATATATTTT.

In this sample, this clone turned up a few times. The chain is built from TRBV28 and TRBJ1-1; no reliable D call. The CDR3 has 11 amino acids. V was pared by 7 bases and J by 2 bases, with 5 bases between. Germline V lookup: CDR1 MDHEN, CDR2 SYDVKM. CDR3 amino acids: CASKINTEAFF. CDR3 nucleotides: TGTGCCAGCAAAATAAACACTGAAGCTTTCTTT.

The rearrangement uses TRBV5-1 and TRBJ1-2; perhaps TRBD1 as D (5 bases). Trimming stripped 0 bases from V and 1 base from J, with 10 bases between. This CDR3 spans 15 amino acids. Germline-derived CDR1 and CDR2 are SGHRS and YFSETQ. CDR3 nucleotide sequence: TGCGCCAGCAGCTTGGGTCAGGGCAATAACTATGGCTACACCTTC. Protein: CASSLGQGNNYGYTF.

The chain has TRBV28 and TRBJ1-5; 8 bases are shared with TRBD1. V dropped 7 bases and J dropped 7; count of bases not matched to a gene: 6. The CDR3 extends over 13 amino acids. From germline, CDR1 is MDHEN and CDR2 SYDVKM. The CDR3 region has the DNA TGTGCCAGCACAGCAGGGGGCCGGCAGCCCCAGCATTTT. Translation: CASTAGGRQPQHF.

V and J are TRBV2 and TRBJ2-3; no definite D call. The CDR3 is 16 amino acids. With 2 bases removed from V and 1 base from J, the gap between germline ends came to 13 bases. CDR1 is SNHLY and CDR2 is FYNNEI in the germline V gene. CDR3 residues: CASSEIGGPGTDTQYF. The CDR3 nucleotides read TGTGCCAGCAGTGAAATTGGTGGGCCAGGCACAGATACGCAGTATTTT.

The chain employs TRBV28 and TRBJ1-2; D is uncertain. The CDR3 consists of 12 residues. Germline assignment: CDR1 MDHEN and CDR2 SYDVKM. The V and J ends lost 4 bases and 2 bases respectively, with 5 bases between them. The DNA of the CDR3 is TGTGCCAGCAGTTCCATGAACTATGGCTACACCTTC. Translating gives CASSSMNYGYTF.

The table lists this clone with a count of one. The chain uses TRBV5-4 and TRBJ2-7; 10 bases match TRBD2. The V segment lost 4 bases and the J segment 6 bases; nucleotides outside the gene matches: 16. Per germline, CDR1 SGHNT and CDR2 YYREEE (reference sequence). This CDR3 contains 17 residues. The chain's CDR3 is CASSLPLAGVLTGEQYF. The DNA of the CDR3 is TGTGCCAGCAGCCTCCCTCTAGCGGGAGTGTTGACGGGCGAGCAGTACTTC. Based on the CDR3 plus reference TRBV5-4 and TRBJ2-7, the full variable domain is ETGVTQSPTHLIKTRGQQVTLRCSSQSGHNTVSWYQQALGQGPQFIFQYYREEENGRGNFPPRFSGLQFPNYSSELNVNALELDDSALYLCASSLPLAGVLTGEQYFGPGTRLTVT.

This chain uses TRBV19 with TRBJ1-1; D remains ambiguous. The CDR3 is made up of 12 amino acids. CDR1 is LNHDA, CDR2 SQIVND, per germline (reference sequence). Trimming removed 5 bases at V and 3 bases at J, with 7 bases between. Written as DNA, the CDR3 is TGTGCCAGTAGTGTGGGAGACACTGAAGCTTTCTTT. It specifies CASSVGDTEAFF.

The chain couples TRBV5-1 to TRBJ2-5, with 8 bases matching TRBD2. The length of the CDR3 is 16 residues. The V gene end was trimmed by 0 bases and the J gene end by 2 bases; junction bases not matched to a gene: 6. CDR1 SGHRS and CDR2 YFSETQ come from the germline V gene. The CDR3, as DNA: TGCGCCAGCAGCTTGGCGCCGGGACTAGTACAAGAGACCCAGTACTTC. Residues: CASSLAPGLVQETQYF.

The chain uses TRBV6-5 and TRBJ2-4, with 15 bases fitting TRBD2. The trim removed 6 bases at V and 8 bases at J, leaving 5 bases unmatched. This CDR3 region has 15 residues. Per germline, CDR1 MNHEY and CDR2 SVGAGI. The CDR3 region is CASSLGLAGGYIQYF. The CDR3 region has the DNA TGTGCCAGCAGCCTCGGACTAGCGGGAGGGTACATTCAGTACTTC.

The chain has TRBV5-1 and TRBJ1-6; TRBD1 aligns across 9 bases. The CDR3 runs to 16 residues. J lost 9 bases, V lost 4 bases, and 11 bases had no gene match. Germline V CDR1 and CDR2: SGHRS, YFSETQ. This chain's CDR3 is CASSASQGALGSPLHF. The CDR3, as DNA: TGCGCCAGCAGCGCCTCACAGGGGGCGCTGGGTTCACCCCTCCACTTT.

V is TRBV28 and J is TRBJ1-2, with D hard to call. The CDR3 runs to 15 residues. Germline values: CDR1 MDHEN, CDR2 SYDVKM. Trimming left V 5 bases short and J 8 bases short, with 21 bases between. This CDR3 is CASSALKDPLSGYTF. As DNA, the CDR3 is TGTGCCAGCAGTGCCCTTAAAGACCCCCTTAGCGGCTACACCTTC.

The V gene is TRBV11-3, the J gene TRBJ2-5, with TRBD2 matching 9 bases. Trimming took 5 bases from V and 4 from J; bases not matched to a gene: 11. The V gene's germline CDR1 is SGHNT and CDR2 YENEEA. The CDR3 loop spans 16 amino acids. CDR3: CASSVGSGTSPETQYF. The CDR3 DNA follows: TGTGCCAGCAGCGTAGGTTCCGGGACTAGCCCAGAGACCCAGTACTTC.

The chain combines TRBV10-1 with TRBJ2-3; D gene uncertain. V dropped 6 bases and J dropped 1 base, with 14 bases sitting between them. The CDR3 is 15 amino acids. CDR1 and CDR2 (germline): WNHNN, SYGVQD (reference sequence). CDR3: CASSGLLGGTDTQYF. The CDR3 region has the DNA TGCGCCAGCAGCGGCCTTCTAGGCGGCACAGATACGCAGTATTTT.

The chain recombines TRBV11-2 with TRBJ2-1, with 7 positions matching TRBD1. Losses at the gene ends were 4 bases for V and 4 bases for J; bases not matched to a gene: 10. CDR1 and CDR2 (germline): SGHAT, FQNNGV. The length of the CDR3 is 16 residues. The CDR3 loop is CASSSGQVSSYNEQFF. CDR3 bases: TGTGCCAGCAGCTCCGGACAGGTCAGTTCTTACAATGAGCAGTTCTTC. Using reference TRBV11-2 and TRBJ2-1 for the parts outside the CDR3, the full variable domain is EAGVAQSPRYKIIEKRQSVAFWCNPISGHATLYWYQQILGQGPKLLIQFQNNGVVDDSQLPKDRFSAERLKGVDSTLKIQPAKLEDSAVYLCASSSGQVSSYNEQFFGPGTRLTVL.

This rearrangement joins TRBV19 to TRBJ1-2; TRBD1 agrees at 10 bases. Unmatched junction bases numbered 10, after V lost 2 bases and J lost 7 bases. This CDR3 has 16 residues. From germline, CDR1 is LNHDA and CDR2 SQIVND (reference sequence). The CDR3, as DNA: TGTGCCAGTAGTATATCCGGGACAGGGGATGCTACTGGCTACACCTTC. Translation gives CASSISGTGDATGYTF.

The chain joins TRBV7-9 to TRBJ1-4; 8 nucleotides line up with TRBD1. V dropped 1 base and J dropped 7; count of bases not matched to a gene: 2. The CDR3 contains 14 residues. The germline V gene has CDR1 SEHNR and CDR2 FQNEAQ (reference sequence). This CDR3 is CASSLGTGLEKLFF. The CDR3 DNA sequence: TGTGCCAGCAGCTTAGGGACAGGGCTTGAAAAACTGTTTTTT.

The gene calls are TRBV21-1 and TRBJ2-1; the DNA was not used to check the table's D call, TRBD1. TRBV21-1 constitutes a pseudogene. This CDR3 has 15 residues. CDR3 amino acids: CASSYRDRGTGEQFF. The CDR3 DNA follows: TGTGCCAGCAGCTACCGGGACAGGGGTACCGGTGAGCAGTTCTTC.

The J gene is TRBJ2-1, the V gene TRBV12-5; 12 bases are a match to TRBD2. Germline CDR1 and CDR2: LGHNT and FRNRAP. V shed 0 bases and J 6 bases; nucleotides not matched to a gene: 12. The CDR3 consists of 19 residues. The CDR3: CASGLVLTLLAGGTNEQFF. Here the CDR3 DNA reads TGTGCTAGTGGTTTGGTACTCACCCTACTAGCGGGAGGTACCAATGAGCAGTTCTTC.

The chain couples TRBV6-5 to TRBJ2-7; D not certain. The CDR3 has 16 amino acids. V was clipped by 0 bases and J by 0 bases, with 12 bases between them. Germline assignment: CDR1 MNHEY and CDR2 SVGAGI. The CDR3 spells CASSYSSRGPSYEQYF. CDR3 sequence (DNA): TGTGCCAGCAGTTACTCGAGCCGCGGACCCTCCTACGAGCAGTACTTC.

This clone was picked up a small number of times. V and J are TRBV27 and TRBJ1-2; TRBD1 aligns across 10 bases. Trimming took 4 bases from V and 9 from J; bases not matched to a gene: 5. The CDR3 spans 13 residues. The germline V gene has CDR1 MNHEY and CDR2 SMNVEV (reference sequence). The CDR3 bases are TGTGCCAGCAGTTGGGGGACAGGGGACCGCTACACCTTC. This codes for CASSWGTGDRYTF.

CDR3 nucleotides: TGTGCCAGCAGCCAAGCGGGAAGCTCCTACGAGCAGTACTTC. Translation gives CASSQAGSSYEQYF. The rearrangement joins TRBV6-2 or TRBV6-3 to TRBJ2-7, with 7 bases fitting TRBD2. J gave up 0 bases and V 6 bases, and 5 bases lay outside the gene matches. Germline CDR1 MNHEY, CDR2 SVGEGT. This CDR3 has 14 amino acids.

This clone was detected only once. The chain has TRBV29-1 and TRBJ2-4; possibly TRBD1 for D (6 bases). Trimming took 4 bases from V and 10 from J, leaving 17 bases between them. The CDR3 length is 13 residues. CDR1 is SQVTM and CDR2 is ANQGSEA in the germline V gene. The CDR3 loop is CSVGQVVGEIQYF. The CDR3 region has the DNA TGCAGCGTTGGACAGGTGGTGGGAGAGATTCAGTACTTC.

The gene calls are TRBV5-1 and TRBJ2-1; D ambiguous. The CDR3 extends over 11 amino acids. V lost 0 bases to trimming and J lost 8 bases, with 3 bases between them. In germline, CDR1 is SGHRS, CDR2 YFSETQ. The CDR3 DNA follows: TGCGCCAGCAGCTTGGTGGATGAGCAGTTCTTC. This translates into CASSLVDEQFF.

CDR3 sequence: CASKEGNSGNQPQHF. CDR3 sequence (DNA): TGTGCCAGCAAAGAGGGAAATTCTGGCAATCAGCCCCAGCATTTT. V is TRBV2 and J is TRBJ1-5; no reliable D call. Germline CDR1 SNHLY, CDR2 FYNNEI. This CDR3 comprises 15 residues. V lost 7 bases and J 2 bases, leaving 15 bases between the germline ends.

DNA for the CDR3: TGTGCCAGCAAACGGACAGGGACCAATCAGCCCCAGCATTTT. The encoded protein is CASKRTGTNQPQHF. The chain recombines TRBV6-5 with TRBJ1-5, with 8 bases lining up with TRBD1. The CDR3 has 14 residues. Germline V gives CDR1 MNHEY, CDR2 SVGAGI. V gave up 7 bases and J gave up 3 bases; unmatched junction bases: 5.

The rearrangement links TRBV5-1 to TRBJ2-2, with 7 bases aligning to TRBD2. V was pared by 3 bases and J by 7 bases, with 6 bases of the junction left unmatched. The CDR3 totals 14 residues. CDR1 SGHRS and CDR2 YFSETQ come from the germline V gene. CDR3 residues: CASSWREYDGELFF. The CDR3 region has the DNA TGCGCCAGCAGCTGGCGGGAGTACGACGGGGAGCTGTTTTTT.